One and the same sample provided the 23 T cell receptor beta chains below, sequenced in a study of T cell repertoires in cytomegalovirus infection. No antigen is known for these receptors. TCRdb reprocessed the reads via MiXCR and lists one record per CDR3 protein. The repertoire holds around 230,000 distinct CDR3 sequences, about 38% seen once, with 55% to 70% in the top ten. Sequencing was performed on CD8+ T cells from cultured PBMCs, taken from culture after CMV antigen stimulation. These receptor sequences come from a human donor in good health (CMV status not recorded). Some clones in this sample may be carry-over from other donors' samples.

The V and J genes are TRBV6-1 and TRBJ1-1; perhaps TRBD1 as D (5 bases). The CDR3 extends over 13 amino acids. Trimming cost V 7 bases and J 3 bases, with 12 bases left between them. The germline gives CDR1 MNHNS, CDR2 SASEGT. CDR3 in amino acids: CASIEGLYTEAFF. The CDR3 DNA is TGTGCCAGCATTGAGGGGCTGTACACTGAAGCTTTCTTT.

This clonotype occurred a few times. The chain couples TRBV7-3 to TRBJ1-1; TRBD1 matches 10 bases. CDR3 length: 15 residues. Germline-derived CDR1 and CDR2 are SGHTA and FQGTGA. The trim removed 5 bases at V and 5 bases at J, leaving 8 bases unmatched. CDR3 amino acids: CASSTETGGRTEAFF. DNA of the CDR3: TGTGCCAGCAGCACCGAGACAGGGGGCAGGACTGAAGCTTTCTTT.

This clonotype has just a few counts. The rearrangement uses TRBV27 and TRBJ2-6, with D uncertain. With 3 bases removed from V and 1 base from J, the gap between germline ends came to 7 bases. CDR1 MNHEY and CDR2 SMNVEV come from the germline V gene (reference sequence). CDR3 length: 15 amino acids. The CDR3 DNA follows: TGTGCCAGCAGTTTCTGGAGTTCTGGGGCCAACGTCCTGACTTTC. Translated, it gives CASSFWSSGANVLTF.

This clonotype occurred once. V and J are TRBV12-3 or TRBV12-4 and TRBJ2-3, with D maybe TRBD2 (6 bases). The CDR3 spans 14 residues. V was clipped by 5 bases and J by 4 bases, with 13 bases between them. The CDR3 DNA is TGTGCCAGCAGTGACGCGGGAAAGCCAGATACGCAGTATTTT. Its protein is CASSDAGKPDTQYF.

V and J are TRBV7-6 and TRBJ2-1; D ambiguous. The germline V gene encodes CDR1 SGHVS and CDR2 FNYEAQ. This CDR3 is 13 amino acids long. The ends were cut back, 2 bases at V and 6 bases at J, with 8 bases in the middle. The DNA of the CDR3 is TGTGCCAGCAGCTTAACCCCCTCCAATGAGCAGTTCTTC. Translating it yields CASSLTPSNEQFF. Full variable domain (outside the CDR3, taken from reference TRBV7-6 and TRBJ2-1): GAGVSQSPRYKVTKRGQDVALRCDPISGHVSLYWYRQALGQGPEFLTYFNYEAQQDKSGLPNDRFSAERPEGSISTLTIQRTEQRDSAMYRCASSLTPSNEQFFGPGTRLTVL.

This clonotype was found a few times. The J gene is TRBJ2-7, the V gene TRBV7-8; tentatively, D is TRBD1 (6 bases). Germline loops: CDR1 SGHVS, CDR2 FQNEAQ. Trimming removed 1 base from V and 6 bases from J, with 10 bases in between. This CDR3 region has 13 residues. CDR3 sequence: CASSLGTGSEQYF. In DNA, the CDR3 is TGTGCCAGCAGCTTAGGTACAGGGTCCGAGCAGTACTTC.

This chain links TRBV4-1 with TRBJ2-1; no firm D call. The CDR3 sequence is 17 residues long. V was shortened by 1 base and J by 0 bases, with 13 bases between the two germline ends. The germline gives CDR1 MGHRA, CDR2 YSYEKL. CDR3 loop: CASSQVAALSSYNEQFF. For the CDR3, the DNA is TGCGCCAGCAGCCAAGTGGCGGCCCTAAGCTCCTACAATGAGCAGTTCTTC.

J is TRBJ1-5 and V is TRBV28, with D possibly matching TRBD1 (5 bases). Trimming pared 5 bases from V and 0 bases from J, leaving 17 bases between. The CDR3 sequence is 17 residues long. Germline V CDR1 and CDR2: MDHEN, SYDVKM. The CDR3 DNA sequence: TGTGCCAGCAGTCCGGAGACAGAATACTATAGCAATCAGCCCCAGCATTTT. It is translated as CASSPETEYYSNQPQHF.

This clonotype occurred many times. This chain joins TRBV28 and TRBJ2-5, with D unresolved. The ends were cut back, 4 bases at V and 4 bases at J, with 16 bases in the middle. The CDR3 consists of 15 residues. The V gene's germline CDR1 is MDHEN and CDR2 SYDVKM. CDR3: CASSSLVGGTETQYF. The CDR3 region has the DNA TGTGCCAGCAGTTCCCTAGTTGGCGGAACAGAGACCCAGTACTTC.

The rearrangement uses TRBV29-1 and TRBJ2-2; 7 positions match TRBD2. The CDR3 consists of 16 residues. CDR1 is SQVTM, CDR2 ANQGSEA, per germline. V was clipped by 1 base and J by 1 base; unmatched bases: 6. Here the CDR3 reads CSVEGWEGGNTGELFF. CDR3 DNA sequence: TGCAGCGTTGAAGGGTGGGAGGGAGGGAACACCGGGGAGCTGTTTTTT.

The chain has TRBV12-3 or TRBV12-4 and TRBJ2-1; TRBD1 matches at 9 bases. After removal of 1 base from V and 5 bases from J, the junction contained 9 bases not matched to a gene. This CDR3 has 17 amino acids. The CDR3 sequence: CASSLEPGTGLDNEQFF. CDR3 in DNA: TGTGCCAGCAGTTTAGAACCCGGGACAGGGTTGGACAATGAGCAGTTCTTC.

The rearrangement uses TRBV7-9 and TRBJ2-3, with 12 bases lining up with TRBD2. After removal of 2 bases from V and 4 bases from J, the junction contained 7 bases not matched to a gene. Germline loops: CDR1 SEHNR, CDR2 FQNEAQ (reference sequence). CDR3 length equals 17 residues. The CDR3 bases are TGTGCCAGCAGCTTATCGTCTAGCGGGGGGGGAGCAGATACGCAGTATTTT. It yields the protein CASSLSSSGGGADTQYF. The variable domain in full, completed from reference TRBV7-9 and TRBJ2-3, reads DTGVSQNPRHKITKRGQNVTFRCDPISEHNRLYWYRQTLGQGPEFLTYFQNEAQLEKSRLLSDRFSAERPKGSFSTLEIQRTEQGDSAMYLCASSLSSSGGGADTQYFGPGTRLTVL.

V is TRBV30 and J is TRBJ1-5, with D possibly matching TRBD1 (6 bases). V was shortened by 3 bases and J by 3 bases, with 15 bases between the two germline ends. This CDR3 is built from 15 residues. Germline CDR1 and CDR2: GTSNPN and SVGIG (reference sequence). CDR3 residues: CAWSLPDRTNQPQHF. Written as DNA, the CDR3 is TGTGCCTGGAGCCTACCGGACAGAACCAATCAGCCCCAGCATTTT.

The sample holds a few counts of this clonotype. The V and J genes are TRBV10-3 and TRBJ1-5; 9 nucleotides align to TRBD1. CDR1 is ENHRY, CDR2 SYGVKD, per germline. The CDR3 has 15 residues. The V segment lost 5 bases and the J segment 4 bases; nucleotides outside the gene matches: 6. This chain's CDR3 is CAISSQGAGNQPQHF. For the CDR3, the DNA is TGTGCCATCAGTTCACAGGGGGCAGGGAATCAGCCCCAGCATTTT.

This rearrangement joins TRBV27 to TRBJ2-1, with TRBD2 identical over 8 bases. V shed 2 bases, J shed 10 bases, and the junction held 4 bases outside the gene matches. This CDR3 has 13 amino acids. Germline CDR1 MNHEY, CDR2 SMNVEV (reference sequence). In nucleotides, the CDR3 is TGTGCCAGCAGTTTAGGTAGCGGGACGGAGCAGTTCTTC. Encoded protein: CASSLGSGTEQFF.

Only a few counts were recorded for this clonotype. CDR3 sequence (DNA): TGTGCCAGCAGCGAAACAGGGACGGGGCATCAGCCCCAGCATTTT. It encodes CASSETGTGHQPQHF. The chain is built from TRBV7-6 and TRBJ1-5; D may be TRBD1 (6 bases). Between the trimmed V and J ends, which lost 5 bases and 5 bases, there was a span of 16 bases. The V gene's germline CDR1 is SGHVS and CDR2 FNYEAQ. This CDR3 has 15 residues.

A few counts support this clonotype. V usage is TRBV7-9 and J usage is TRBJ2-3; a weak D match, TRBD2 (5 bases). The CDR3 extends over 16 amino acids. Germline V gives CDR1 SEHNR, CDR2 FQNEAQ (reference sequence). V dropped 5 bases and J dropped 0 bases, with 15 bases sitting between them. The CDR3 spells CASSPPEDVSTDTQYF. CDR3 in DNA: TGTGCCAGCAGCCCCCCGGAGGACGTGAGCACAGATACGCAGTATTTT.

The chain joins TRBV27 to TRBJ2-7, with 9 bases identical to TRBD2. Germline CDR1 reads MNHEY; CDR2 reads SMNVEV (reference sequence). J lost 0 bases, V lost 3 bases, and 6 bases had no gene match. There are 16 residues in the CDR3. CDR3 nucleotide sequence: TGTGCCAGCAGTTTCTTGAGCGGGAGGCTCTCCTACGAGCAGTACTTC. This gives the protein CASSFLSGRLSYEQYF.

This clonotype has a handful of counts. The chain joins TRBV12-3 or TRBV12-4 to TRBJ1-1; a weak D match, TRBD1 (6 bases). The CDR3 has 14 amino acids. Deletions cut 6 bases from V and 8 bases from J, with 19 bases between. Here the CDR3 reads CASSPGGGAEEAFF. CDR3 nucleotide sequence: TGTGCCAGCAGCCCAGGAGGGGGGGCTGAGGAAGCTTTCTTT.

The sample holds a few counts of this clonotype. V usage is TRBV6-1 and J usage is TRBJ2-3, with 8 positions matching TRBD1. The J segment lost 2 bases and the V segment lost 5 bases, leaving 21 bases of the junction unmatched. The length of the CDR3 is 20 residues. The germline V gene has CDR1 MNHNS and CDR2 SASEGT. Here the CDR3 DNA reads TGTGCCAGCAGTTCGAACATCCCGGGACAGGCGTTCCTTTACACAGATACGCAGTATTTT. It yields the protein CASSSNIPGQAFLYTDTQYF.

The table lists this clonotype with many counts. The rearrangement joins TRBV20-1 to TRBJ2-6; TRBD2 matches 7 bases. CDR1 and CDR2 from the germline V gene are DFQATT and SNEGSKA (reference sequence). J lost 0 bases, V lost 0 bases, and 5 bases had no gene match. CDR3 size: 17 residues. This CDR3 is CSARDRREPSGANVLTF. Written as DNA, the CDR3 is TGCAGTGCTAGAGATAGGCGGGAGCCCTCTGGGGCCAACGTCCTGACTTTC.

J is TRBJ2-6 and V is TRBV19; 10 bases are shared with TRBD1. The CDR3 spans 23 residues. Germline trimming cut 0 bases from V and 2 bases from J; bases unmatched to any gene: 19. Germline V gene lookup returns CDR1 LNHDA and CDR2 SQIVND (reference sequence). CDR3: CASSIEGGVWAGTGDAGANVLTF. CDR3 DNA: TGTGCCAGTAGTATAGAAGGTGGTGTGTGGGCCGGGACAGGGGATGCTGGGGCCAACGTCCTGACTTTC.

This clonotype was seen many times. The rearrangement links TRBV7-2 to TRBJ1-5; D unresolved. Looked up from germline, CDR1 is SGHTA and CDR2 is FQGNSA. Trimming stripped 4 bases from V and 0 bases from J, with 16 bases between. The CDR3 contains 17 residues. The CDR3 DNA sequence: TGTGCCAGCAGCTCCCGCCCCGGAGCCCATAGCAATCAGCCCCAGCATTTT. Translated, it gives CASSSRPGAHSNQPQHF.